This T cell receptor beta chain was captured in a study of blood T cell repertoires in COVID-19. On the study more broadly: Sites in the United States, Italy and Spain provided acute and convalescent COVID-19 samples. In each case, the material was cDNA or gDNA derived from T cells, B-cell-depleted T cells, or PBMCs.

Germline-derived CDR1 and CDR2 are LGHDT and YNNKEL (reference sequence). Unmatched junction bases numbered 8, after V lost 4 bases and J lost 8 bases. The CDR3 has 14 amino acids. Followed over time, Seattle patients had been enrolled while infection was active. Original analysis: By means of reference gene primer amplification, nucleated cell counts were estimated. Clones were read by immunoSEQ multiplex PCR, and TCRdb kept only the in-frame ones, dropping some. The DNA was the basis for D and trimming; V, J and clone size are from that table. The sample has around 230,000 clones; about nine tenths are singletons.

Material: peripheral blood. This receptor was taken from a middle-aged man with COVID-19, enrolled during active disease. The chain has TRBV3-1 (or the pseudogene TRBV3-2) and TRBJ2-1; 7 nucleotides match TRBD2. The CDR3 sequence is CASSPRTSMDEQFF. The DNA of the CDR3 is TGTGCCAGCAGCCCCCGGACTAGTATGGATGAGCAGTTCTTC.